This T cell receptor (beta chain) was recovered during a study of T cell repertoires in cytomegalovirus infection. Study information: Used in the study were CMV epitopes, some recently identified and HLA-C-restricted, others well-studied and HLA-B-restricted. The public TCR beta signatures pointed to both CMV infection and matching HLA type. The study, taken as a whole, reports: The study found HLA-C-restricted CMV-specific TCR beta clonotypes dominating the ex vivo response. There were carriers of CMV plus the relevant HLA, and cumulative public TCR beta family frequency identified them.

This clonotype was observed once. Its antigen is as yet unknown. V was pared by 0 bases and J by 1 base, with 9 bases between. The CDR3 loop spans 15 amino acids. Germline CDR1 is SGDLS and CDR2 is YYNGEE. Using its own MiXCR run on the reads, TCRdb lists one record per CDR3 protein. Of around 900,000 distinct CDR3 sequences listed, around 29% were seen once; the top ten hold over 13%. V usage is TRBV9 and J usage is TRBJ2-3, with D possibly matching TRBD1 (5 bases). Sequenced material: cultured CD8+ T cells from PBMCs, taken from culture after CMV antigen stimulation. The TCR comes from a human donor in good health (CMV status not recorded). Some clones in this sample may be carry-over from other donors' samples. The CDR3 sequence: CASSVVGRGTDTQYF. For the CDR3, the DNA is TGTGCCAGCAGCGTAGTAGGCAGGGGCACAGATACGCAGTATTTT.